This passage covers 16 T cell receptor beta chains from one sample sequenced in a study of tumor-infiltrating lymphocytes in primary liver carcinoma listed by TCRdb under 2017. The run used an Illumina HiSeq 2500. A constant-region primer and ProtoScript II reverse transcriptase were used to reverse-transcribe TCRbeta-specific cDNA from roughly 0.55 ug total RNA. The TCRbeta libraries were prepared through three rounds of nested multiplex PCR following a slightly modified ARM-PCR procedure. Each of the first two PCR rounds ran for roughly 9 cycles and used multiplex TRBV1-TRBV30 forward primers together with a Cbeta reverse primer. In-frame beta chains were kept once TCRdb had trimmed the public reads at Q25 with fastp and called clones with MiXCR. Rows matching on CDR3 protein sequence are summarized as one entry with the most common DNA and genes. In this sample the table shows 95,000 to 150,000 distinct CDR3 sequences, 65% to 75% of which occur a single time. The top ten clonotypes cover 8% to 9% of the sample.

Without any cell sorting, total RNA and DNA were co-extracted from 20-30 mg of bulk tissue using the AllPrep DNA/RNA mini kit. The sequencing sample was made of tumor-adjacent normal liver tissue. The origin of the receptors is a woman between 55 and 75 years old with primary liver carcinoma and hepatitis B virus infection.

As concerns this clonotype: The CDR3 end shows no conserved phenylalanine or tryptophan, and so a read error is likely. The chain uses TRBV29-1 and TRBJ2-3; TRBD1 agrees at 8 bases. After removal of 8 bases from V and 1 base from J, the junction contained 8 bases not matched to a gene. The CDR3 contains 14 residues. CDR1 SQVTM and CDR2 ANQGSEA come from the germline V gene. CDR3 loop: CSILPGQGTDTQYL. The CDR3 DNA is TGCAGCATCCTACCGGGACAGGGCACAGATACGCAGTATCTT.

This clonotype was seen ten or more times. CDR3: CASSYPSNGVFEQYF. CDR3 coding DNA: TGTGCCAGCAGTTACCCGAGCAATGGGGTATTTGAGCAGTACTTC. The V gene is TRBV6-5, the J gene TRBJ2-7; no clear D. Trimming cost V 2 bases and J 7 bases, with 18 bases left between them. CDR1 and CDR2 (germline): MNHEY, SVGAGI. The CDR3 extends over 15 amino acids.

In the case of this clonotype: A clone one base away is much larger, so this may be a read error. Here the CDR3 DNA reads TGTGCCAGCAGTGAAGTGGTCGGCTCCTACAATGAGCAGATCTTC. Its translation: CASSEVVGSYNEQIF. J is TRBJ2-1 and V is TRBV28; D is unclear. The germline gives CDR1 MDHEN, CDR2 SYDVKM. The CDR3 consists of 15 residues.

There are many counts of this clonotype. The chain recombines TRBV6-1 with TRBJ2-5; unclear D gene. In germline, CDR1 is MNHNS, CDR2 SASEGT. Trimming shortened V by 10 bases and J by 7 bases, and 22 bases separated the two germline ends. The CDR3 runs 14 residues. This CDR3 reads CAIPSRWFLGTQYF. CDR3 DNA: TGTGCCATCCCCTCCCGGTGGTTTTTGGGGACCCAGTACTTC.

The rearrangement links TRBV6-2 or TRBV6-3 to TRBJ1-2; D call uncertain. Germline-derived CDR1 and CDR2 are MNHEY and SVGEGT. The length of the CDR3 is 13 residues. The V and J ends lost 8 bases and 9 bases respectively, with 19 bases between them. The CDR3 coding sequence is TGTGCCAGCGGCAGAGGAACTATCACTCGCTACACCTTC. Encoded protein: CASGRGTITRYTF.

This clonotype was detected many times. The rearrangement joins TRBV12-3 or TRBV12-4 to TRBJ1-5, with TRBD1 matching 11 bases. This CDR3 is built from 17 residues. The junction had 5 bases not matched to a gene; V was cut back by 3 bases and J by 1 base. The CDR3 protein is CASSLDRGLKSNQPQHF. The CDR3 region has the DNA TGTGCCAGCAGTTTGGACAGGGGGCTAAAGAGCAATCAGCCCCAGCATTTT.

This clonotype was observed many times. Sequence at one end of the junction differs from germline and may be a read error. This chain connects TRBV5-1 to TRBJ2-2; 12 bases map to TRBD2. CDR1 is SGHRS, CDR2 YFSETQ, per germline. The CDR3 sequence is 17 residues long. The CDR3 bases are TGTGCCAGCAGCCTAAGGACTAGCGGGGTGAACACCGGGGAGCTGTTTTTT. Its translation is CASSLRTSGVNTGELFF.

About this clonotype itself: Compared with germline, one end of the junction differs, possibly owing to a read error. This chain uses TRBV29-1 with TRBJ2-4; TRBD1 aligns across 7 bases. Germline CDR1 is SQVTM and CDR2 is ANQGSEA. The CDR3 spans 16 residues. Here the CDR3 reads CSIESGGSRAKNIQYF. The CDR3 coding sequence is TGCAGCATTGAATCAGGGGGTAGTAGGGCCAAAAACATTCAGTACTTC.

The chain combines TRBV4-2 with TRBJ2-3; the D gene is possibly TRBD1 (5 bases). TRBJ1-5 matches the DNA end more closely, so the J call is doubtful. CDR1 LGHNA and CDR2 YNFKEQ come from the germline V gene. This CDR3 comprises 17 residues. The CDR3 DNA follows: TGTGCCAGCAGCCAACATGGGGCGACTAGCGAGACAGATACACAGCATTTT. This sequence encodes CASSQHGATSETDTQHF.

This sequence joins TRBV20-1 and TRBJ2-3, with TRBD2 identical over 8 bases. The CDR3 spans 16 residues. V gave up 1 base and J gave up 2 bases; unmatched junction bases: 8. Germline lookup yields CDR1 DFQATT and CDR2 SNEGSKA (reference sequence). CDR3 in amino acids: CSARGFSGETTDTQYF. CDR3 DNA sequence: TGCAGTGCTAGAGGGTTTAGCGGGGAAACCACAGATACGCAGTATTTT.

The chain has TRBV18 and TRBJ2-3, with TRBD1 identical over 10 bases. Unmatched junction bases numbered 7, after V lost 3 bases and J lost 4 bases. Per germline, CDR1 KGHSH and CDR2 LQKENI. The CDR3 is 16 amino acids. The DNA of the CDR3 is TGTGCCAGCTCACCCCGGACAGGGGGAGGGGCAGATACGCAGTATTTT. This sequence encodes CASSPRTGGGADTQYF. Using reference TRBV18 and TRBJ2-3 for the parts outside the CDR3, the full variable domain is NAGVMQNPRHLVRRRGQEARLRCSPMKGHSHVYWYRQLPEEGLKFMVYLQKENIIDESGMPKERFSAEFPKEGPSILRIQQVVRGDSAAYFCASSPRTGGGADTQYFGPGTRLTVL.

As to this clonotype: A much larger clonotype is one base distant, so this may be a read error. The chain couples TRBV7-9 to TRBJ2-1; 11 bases fit TRBD2. The CDR3 length is 16 residues. CDR1 is SEHNR and CDR2 is FQNEAQ in the germline V gene (reference sequence). Trimming took 6 bases from V and 8 from J; bases not matched to a gene: 12. CDR3 DNA sequence: TGTGCCAGCAGTTTATGGACTAGCGGGCGTGCCCATGAGCAGTTCTTC. As protein: CASSLWTSGRAHEQFF. The full variable domain, completed using reference TRBV7-9 and TRBJ2-1, is DTGVSQNPRHKITKRGQNVTFRCDPISEHNRLYWYRQTLGQGPEFLTYFQNEAQLEKSRLLSDRFSAERPKGSFSTLEIQRTEQGDSAMYLCASSLWTSGRAHEQFFGPGTRLTVL.

The chain couples TRBV5-1 to TRBJ2-1; D remains unclear. V was clipped by 4 bases and J by 0 bases, with 5 bases between them. Germline V lookup: CDR1 SGHRS, CDR2 YFSETQ. The CDR3 has 13 amino acids. The CDR3 DNA follows: TGCGCCAGCAGCATCCGCTCCTACAATGAGCAGTTCTTC. Its protein is CASSIRSYNEQFF. Combining the CDR3 with reference TRBV5-1 and TRBJ2-1 gives the whole variable domain KAGVTQTPRYLIKTRGQQVTLSCSPISGHRSVSWYQQTPGQGLQFLFEYFSETQRNKGNFPGRFSGRQFSNSRSEMNVSTLELGDSALYLCASSIRSYNEQFFGPGTRLTVL.

This rearrangement joins TRBV7-9 to TRBJ2-3; the D gene is possibly TRBD1 (6 bases). CDR3 length equals 16 residues. Germline CDR1 and CDR2: SEHNR and FQNEAQ (reference sequence). Trimming took 6 bases from V and 2 from J, leaving 18 bases between them. This CDR3 reads CASRHEPGHPTDTQYF. The CDR3 DNA reads as TGTGCCAGCAGGCACGAGCCGGGACACCCCACAGATACGCAGTATTTT.

About this clonotype: Given the absence of the conserved phenylalanine or tryptophan at the CDR3 end, a read error is likely. The chain uses TRBV6-5 and TRBJ2-3; TRBD1 agrees at 9 bases. The V gene end was trimmed by 9 bases and the J gene end by 1 base; junction bases not matched to a gene: 5. The CDR3 contains 14 residues. Germline CDR1 is MNHEY and CDR2 is SVGAGI. The DNA of the CDR3 is TGTGCCAGAAGCCGGACAGGGGGCACAGATACGCAGTATTAT. Amino acids: CARSRTGGTDTQYY.

Worth noting for this clonotype: Without the conserved terminal phenylalanine or tryptophan, this CDR3 likely stems from a read error. This chain uses TRBV11-2 with TRBJ2-7, with D hard to call. Trimming took 2 bases from V and 4 from J, leaving 15 bases between them. There are 15 residues in the CDR3. Germline CDR1 and CDR2: SGHAT and FQNNGV. CDR3 in amino acids: CASSLMVKTTYEQYI. The DNA for the CDR3 is TGTGCCAGCAGCTTAATGGTAAAGACCACTTACGAGCAGTACATC.